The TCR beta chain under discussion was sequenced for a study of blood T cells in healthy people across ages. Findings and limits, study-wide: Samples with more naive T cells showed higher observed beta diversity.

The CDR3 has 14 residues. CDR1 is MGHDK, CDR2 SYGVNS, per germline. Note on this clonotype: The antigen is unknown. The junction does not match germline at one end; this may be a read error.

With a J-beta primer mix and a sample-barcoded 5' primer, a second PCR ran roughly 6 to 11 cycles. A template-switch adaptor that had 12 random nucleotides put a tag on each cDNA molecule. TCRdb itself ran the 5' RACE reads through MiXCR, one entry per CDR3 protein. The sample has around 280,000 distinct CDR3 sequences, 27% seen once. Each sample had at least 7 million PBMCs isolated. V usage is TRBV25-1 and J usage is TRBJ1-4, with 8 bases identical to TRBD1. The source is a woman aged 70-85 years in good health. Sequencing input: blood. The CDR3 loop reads CASSEWGQAEKLLF. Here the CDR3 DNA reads TGTGCCAGCAGTGAATGGGGACAGGCTGAAAAACTGCTTTTT.